Below, 32 T cell receptor beta chains from the same sample are listed, as sequenced in a study of T cell repertoires in cytomegalovirus infection. TCRdb fed the reads into MiXCR, producing one record per CDR3 protein. The profile shows under 800,000 distinct CDR3 sequences, roughly a quarter of them singletons. Sequencing was carried out using CD8+ T cells from PBMCs. All receptors derive from a human donor in good health (CMV status not recorded). Some clones in this sample may be carry-over from other donors' samples.

The table lists this clonotype with many counts. The chain links TRBV20-1 to TRBJ2-1, with 8 bases identical to TRBD2. In germline, CDR1 is DFQATT, CDR2 SNEGSKA (reference sequence). This CDR3 is built from 16 residues. The V gene end was trimmed by 6 bases and the J gene end by 2 bases; junction bases not matched to a gene: 12. The CDR3 sequence is CSAHSGGRGAYNEQFF. The CDR3 coding sequence is TGCAGTGCCCACTCGGGAGGGCGGGGGGCCTACAATGAGCAGTTCTTC.

Only a few counts were recorded for this clonotype. J is TRBJ1-5 and V is TRBV19; D not resolved. The CDR3 runs 14 residues. V shed 3 bases and J shed 6 bases, with 12 bases lying between them. Germline V gene data show CDR1 as LNHDA and CDR2 as SQIVND (reference sequence). The CDR3, as DNA: TGTGCCAGTAGTATCAGGAATTGGGGTCAGCCCCAGCATTTT. This translates into CASSIRNWGQPQHF.

This clonotype was found a few times. This chain joins TRBV12-3 or TRBV12-4 and TRBJ2-3, with D possibly being TRBD2 (5 bases). The CDR3 is 14 residues long. Trimming removed 4 bases from V and 2 bases from J, with 10 bases in between. CDR3 in amino acids: CASSSSTTTDTQYF. The CDR3 DNA sequence: TGTGCCAGCAGTTCCTCGACTACCACAGATACGCAGTATTTT.

The chain carries TRBV14 and TRBJ2-2, with D uncertain. CDR1 is SGHDN, CDR2 FVKESK, per germline. V lost 0 bases and J lost 0, with 8 bases in between. The CDR3 length is 16 residues. This chain's CDR3 is CASSQDHRPNTGELFF. The CDR3 region has the DNA TGTGCCAGCAGCCAAGATCACCGCCCGAACACCGGGGAGCTGTTTTTT.

This clonotype appeared a few times. A junction end diverges from the germline sequence, so it may reflect a read error. V gene TRBV20-1 combines with J gene TRBJ2-1, with D perhaps TRBD2 (6 bases). This CDR3 contains 11 residues. Germline V gene data show CDR1 as DFQATT and CDR2 as SNEGSKA (reference sequence). DNA of the CDR3: TGCAGTGCTAGAGATCGTAAAAGGGAGGACTTC. Protein sequence: CSARDRKREDF.

This clonotype showed up just a few times. The J gene is TRBJ2-1, the V gene TRBV6-6, with a possible D match to TRBD2 (6 bases). The length of the CDR3 is 14 residues. V was clipped by 7 bases and J by 10 bases, with 20 bases between them. Germline-derived CDR1 and CDR2 are MNHNY and SVGAGI (reference sequence). The CDR3 DNA reads TGTGCCAGCATTTTGAACCGGGACTCCGGCGAGCAGTTCTTC. Translation gives CASILNRDSGEQFF.

This clonotype has ten or more counts. The chain is built from TRBV12-3 or TRBV12-4 and TRBJ2-5; unclear D gene. The CDR3 is made up of 12 amino acids. Trimming pared 8 bases from V and 2 bases from J, leaving 9 bases between. As DNA, the CDR3 is TGTGCCAGCCAGGATGGGCAAGAGACCCAGTACTTC. Its translation: CASQDGQETQYF.

This clonotype was seen a handful of times. This rearrangement joins TRBV27 to TRBJ1-6, with D tentatively TRBD1 (5 bases). CDR1 is MNHEY and CDR2 is SMNVEV in the germline V gene (reference sequence). Trimming removed 6 bases from V and 4 bases from J, with 19 bases in between. The CDR3 totals 17 residues. This CDR3 is CASSHSLGTGYNSPLHF. CDR3 coding DNA: TGTGCCAGCAGCCACTCTCTGGGGACGGGGTATAATTCACCCCTCCACTTT.

This clonotype has at least ten counts. This chain connects TRBV7-9 to TRBJ1-2; 7 nucleotides line up with TRBD1. Germline CDR1 and CDR2: SEHNR and FQNEAQ (reference sequence). Unmatched junction bases numbered 6, after V lost 5 bases and J lost 0 bases. The CDR3 is 15 residues long. The DNA of the CDR3 is TGTGCCAGCAGCACCCCCGGGACAGCTAACTATGGCTACACCTTC. As protein: CASSTPGTANYGYTF.

The rearrangement uses TRBV2 and TRBJ1-5, with a possible D match to TRBD1 (6 bases). The germline V gene has CDR1 SNHLY and CDR2 FYNNEI. The CDR3 contains 15 residues. V lost 7 bases and J 4 bases, leaving 17 bases between the germline ends. The CDR3 loop is CASTRGLEGNQPQHF. The CDR3 DNA reads TGTGCCAGCACCCGGGGGCTGGAGGGAAATCAGCCCCAGCATTTT.

This clonotype was seen a handful of times. The V and J genes are TRBV29-1 and TRBJ2-5, with 9 bases identical to TRBD2. Trimming took 0 bases from V and 5 from J; bases not matched to a gene: 13. Looked up from germline, CDR1 is SQVTM and CDR2 is ANQGSEA. The CDR3 runs 17 residues. The CDR3 DNA sequence: TGCAGCGTTGAAGATCAGGCGCGGGGGGGCCCGTCGGAGACCCAGTACTTC. It specifies CSVEDQARGGPSETQYF.

This clonotype came up many times. V usage is TRBV28 and J usage is TRBJ1-4, with a tentative D call TRBD1 (5 bases). The CDR3 runs 17 residues. The germline CDR1 and CDR2 sequences are MDHEN and SYDVKM. V lost 3 bases and J 0 bases, leaving 14 bases between the germline ends. The CDR3 region has the DNA TGTGCCAGCAGTTTTACCATCCCACAGGCAACTAATGAAAAACTGTTTTTT. This sequence encodes CASSFTIPQATNEKLFF.

This clonotype was counted at least ten times. The V and J genes are TRBV7-2 and TRBJ1-1; D is ambiguous. The V and J ends lost 3 bases and 2 bases respectively, with 4 bases between them. CDR3 length: 12 amino acids. The germline V gene has CDR1 SGHTA and CDR2 FQGNSA. In DNA, the CDR3 is TGTGCCAGCAGCTTTATTAACACTGAAGCTTTCTTT. This gives the protein CASSFINTEAFF. Using reference TRBV7-2 and TRBJ1-1 for the parts outside the CDR3, the full variable domain is GAGVSQSPSNKVTEKGKDVELRCDPISGHTALYWYRQSLGQGLEFLIYFQGNSAPDKSGLPSDRFSAERTGGSVSTLTIQRTQQEDSAVYLCASSFINTEAFFGQGTRLTVV.

This clonotype has more than one count but fewer than ten. The V and J genes are TRBV4-1 and TRBJ1-1; weak D call: TRBD1 (5 bases). The CDR3 runs to 14 residues. The germline V gene has CDR1 MGHRA and CDR2 YSYEKL. V was pared by 0 bases and J by 3 bases, with 8 bases between. The CDR3 spells CASSQDEGYTEAFF. The CDR3 nucleotides are TGCGCCAGCAGCCAAGACGAGGGGTACACTGAAGCTTTCTTT.

This clonotype appeared a few times. V usage is TRBV14 and J usage is TRBJ2-1; possibly TRBD1 for D (7 bases). The CDR3 runs 13 residues. V dropped 4 bases and J dropped 10 bases, with 14 bases sitting between them. The germline gives CDR1 SGHDN, CDR2 FVKESK. CDR3 bases: TGTGCCAGCAGCCCGAGGGGGCGGGGCGAGCAGTTCTTC. As protein: CASSPRGRGEQFF.

The CDR3 coding sequence is TGCAGCGTTGAACTGGCAGGGAACTATGGCTACACCTTC. As protein: CSVELAGNYGYTF. This rearrangement joins TRBV29-1 to TRBJ1-2; tentative D call: TRBD1 (5 bases). The V end was cut by 2 bases, the J end by 2 bases, with 9 bases between. The CDR3 has 13 residues. Germline V CDR1 and CDR2: SQVTM, ANQGSEA.

The chain links TRBV7-9 to TRBJ1-6; D is undetermined. The CDR3 is 15 residues long. Trimming left V 1 base short and J 2 bases short, with 6 bases between. The V gene's germline CDR1 is SEHNR and CDR2 FQNEAQ (reference sequence). DNA of the CDR3: TGTGCCAGCAGCTTAGTGGCCACCTATAATTCACCCCTCCACTTT. It specifies CASSLVATYNSPLHF.

The chain employs TRBV6-2 or TRBV6-3 and TRBJ2-7, with 7 bases that match TRBD1. CDR1 and CDR2 (germline): MNHEY, SVGEGT. The J segment lost 6 bases and the V segment lost 10 bases, leaving 18 bases of the junction unmatched. This CDR3 is 15 amino acids long. The CDR3: CATPAYETGIGEQYV. CDR3 bases: TGTGCCACCCCGGCCTACGAGACAGGGATCGGCGAGCAGTACGTC.

V gene TRBV12-3 or TRBV12-4 combines with J gene TRBJ2-3; D unresolved. This CDR3 contains 13 residues. Trimming cost V 2 bases and J 2 bases, with 5 bases left between them. The CDR3, as DNA: TGTGCCAGCAGTTTACGGGCCACAGATACGCAGTATTTT. It codes for CASSLRATDTQYF.

A few counts support this clonotype. This rearrangement joins TRBV28 to TRBJ2-4; D is possibly TRBD1 (6 bases). Germline assignment: CDR1 MDHEN and CDR2 SYDVKM. This CDR3 spans 15 amino acids. The V end lost 5 bases, the J end lost 3 bases, and 14 bases lay between the germline ends. Written as DNA, the CDR3 is TGTGCCAGCAGTCCCGATGGGGGACACAAAAACATTCAGTACTTC. It encodes CASSPDGGHKNIQYF.

In its sample, this clonotype was seen many times. This rearrangement joins TRBV7-2 to TRBJ2-1; D could derive from TRBD1 or TRBD2 (5 bases each). In germline, CDR1 is SGHTA, CDR2 FQGNSA. This CDR3 is built from 11 residues. Trimming took off 10 bases at V and 7 bases at J, with 11 bases between the two ends. In DNA, the CDR3 is TGTGCCACGGGTGGGGGAAATGAGCAGTTCTTC. This codes for CATGGGNEQFF.

This sequence joins TRBV7-2 and TRBJ2-1, with 10 bases lining up with TRBD2. The CDR3 runs 15 residues. Per germline, CDR1 SGHTA and CDR2 FQGNSA. V lost 3 bases, J lost 7 bases, and 6 bases stayed unmatched. The CDR3 nucleotides are TGTGCCAGCAGCTTCACTAGCGGGGTATGGAATGAGCAGTTCTTC. This gives the protein CASSFTSGVWNEQFF. Looking up the rest from reference TRBV7-2 and TRBJ2-1 gives the full variable domain: GAGVSQSPSNKVTEKGKDVELRCDPISGHTALYWYRQSLGQGLEFLIYFQGNSAPDKSGLPSDRFSAERTGGSVSTLTIQRTQQEDSAVYLCASSFTSGVWNEQFFGPGTRLTVL.

This clonotype has more than one count but fewer than ten. The rearrangement joins TRBV12-3 or TRBV12-4 to TRBJ1-5, with 8 positions matching TRBD1. The length of the CDR3 is 14 residues. The V segment lost 4 bases and the J segment 7 bases; nucleotides outside the gene matches: 6. CDR3 in amino acids: CASSSLDRDQPQHF. Written as DNA, the CDR3 is TGTGCCAGCAGTTCCTTGGACAGGGACCAGCCCCAGCATTTT.

The chain joins TRBV6-5 to TRBJ1-2, with TRBD1 identical over 7 bases. The germline CDR1 and CDR2 sequences are MNHEY and SVGAGI. This CDR3 is 14 amino acids long. J lost 7 bases, V lost 0 bases, and 5 bases had no gene match. The CDR3 loop is CASSYSNRGRGYTF. The CDR3 DNA sequence: TGTGCCAGCAGTTACTCGAACAGGGGTCGTGGCTACACCTTC.

There are a few counts of this clonotype. The chain joins TRBV6-5 to TRBJ2-1; 16 bases are a match to TRBD2. There are 19 residues in the CDR3. In germline, CDR1 is MNHEY, CDR2 SVGAGI. J gave up 9 bases and V 7 bases, and 18 bases lay outside the gene matches. The CDR3 DNA is TGTGCCAGCATCGGGACTAGCGGGGGGGCTAGCGGAATAAGGGGTGAGCAGTTCTTC. Protein: CASIGTSGGASGIRGEQFF.

This clonotype appeared once. Just one base apart from a much larger clone, this may be a read error. The chain recombines TRBV12-3 or TRBV12-4 with TRBJ2-4, with D perhaps assigned TRBD1 or TRBD2 (6 bases each). The CDR3 is 14 residues long. DNA for the CDR3: TGTGCCAGCAGTCCAGGGGAGGCCAAAGACATTCAGTACTTC. This sequence encodes CASSPGEAKDIQYF.

The genes are TRBV23-1 and TRBJ2-1, with D possibly being TRBD1 (6 bases). TRBV23-1 is an ORF; its function is uncertain. Trimming stripped 1 base from V and 11 bases from J, with 12 bases between. This CDR3 contains 13 residues. Written as DNA, the CDR3 is TGCGCCAGCAGTCAATTCACAGGGCGGCAGCAGTTCTTC. This sequence encodes CASSQFTGRQQFF.

This clonotype was counted only a few times. This chain joins TRBV29-1 and TRBJ1-1; D is uncertain. Trimming removed 3 bases at V and 7 bases at J, with 9 bases between. Germline V gives CDR1 SQVTM, CDR2 ANQGSEA. This CDR3 contains 11 residues. CDR3 sequence: CSVDRVREAFF. The CDR3 DNA sequence: TGCAGCGTTGATCGGGTACGTGAAGCTTTCTTT.

This clonotype appeared many times. CDR3 nucleotide sequence: TGTGCCAGCAGCTCCGGGCCTATGGGGGAGCAGTACGTC. Its protein is CASSSGPMGEQYV. The chain has TRBV7-2 and TRBJ2-7; D is ambiguous. With 4 bases removed from V and 7 bases from J, the gap between germline ends came to 14 bases. The germline V gene has CDR1 SGHTA and CDR2 FQGNSA. The length of the CDR3 is 13 residues.

Ten or more counts support this clonotype. Here the CDR3 reads CASSSTGTARTGELFF. For the CDR3, the DNA is TGTGCCAGCAGCTCCACTGGGACAGCGAGGACCGGGGAGCTGTTTTTT. J is TRBJ2-2 and V is TRBV7-9, with 7 bases that match TRBD1. Trimming took 4 bases from V and 5 from J; bases not matched to a gene: 10. Germline lookup yields CDR1 SEHNR and CDR2 FQNEAQ (reference sequence). The CDR3 length is 16 residues.

The table lists this clonotype with a count of one. The CDR3 nucleotides are TGTGCCAGCAGCAGACTTTCCTACGAGCAGTACGTC. Amino acid sequence: CASSRLSYEQYV. The chain links TRBV11-3 to TRBJ2-7; unclear D gene. This CDR3 contains 12 residues. The V gene lost 5 bases and the J gene lost 1 base, with 6 bases spanning the gap. The germline CDR1 and CDR2 sequences are SGHNT and YENEEA.

This clonotype was recorded many times. The genes are TRBV7-9 and TRBJ2-1; 10 bases match TRBD1. Trimming took 5 bases from V and 8 from J; bases not matched to a gene: 12. Germline CDR1 is SEHNR and CDR2 is FQNEAQ (reference sequence). The CDR3 contains 16 residues. CDR3 region: CASSRPDRGRGDEQFF. CDR3 bases: TGTGCCAGCAGCAGACCTGACAGGGGGCGTGGGGATGAGCAGTTCTTC.